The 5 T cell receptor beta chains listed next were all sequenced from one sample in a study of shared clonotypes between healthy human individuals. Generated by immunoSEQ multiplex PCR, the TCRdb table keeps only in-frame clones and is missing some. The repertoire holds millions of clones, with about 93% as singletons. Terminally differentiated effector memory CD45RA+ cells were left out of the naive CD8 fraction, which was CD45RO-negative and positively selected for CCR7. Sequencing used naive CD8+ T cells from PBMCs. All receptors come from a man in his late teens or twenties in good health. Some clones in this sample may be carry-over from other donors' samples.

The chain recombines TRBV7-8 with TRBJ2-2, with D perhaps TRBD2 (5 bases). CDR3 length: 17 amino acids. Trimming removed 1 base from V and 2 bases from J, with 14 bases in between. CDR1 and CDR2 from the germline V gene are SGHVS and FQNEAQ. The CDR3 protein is CASSLEPDRDNTGELFF. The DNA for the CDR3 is TGTGCCAGCAGCTTAGAACCGGACCGGGATAACACCGGGGAGCTGTTTTTT.

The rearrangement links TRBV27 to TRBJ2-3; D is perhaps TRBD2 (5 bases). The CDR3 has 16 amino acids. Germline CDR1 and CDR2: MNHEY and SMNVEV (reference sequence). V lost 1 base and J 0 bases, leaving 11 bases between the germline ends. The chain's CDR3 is CASSLLASTSTDTQYF. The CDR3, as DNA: TGTGCCAGCAGTTTATTAGCGTCTACTAGCACAGATACGCAGTATTTT.

The CDR3, as DNA: TGTGCCAGCAGCTTTCTTCAGAGCGTTGGCTACACCTTC. It yields the protein CASSFLQSVGYTF. V and J are TRBV5-4 and TRBJ1-2; D unresolved. Per germline, CDR1 SGHNT and CDR2 YYREEE (reference sequence). Trimming cost V 2 bases and J 7 bases, with 12 bases left between them. The CDR3 runs 13 residues. Filled out from reference TRBV5-4 and TRBJ1-2, the complete variable domain reads ETGVTQSPTHLIKTRGQQVTLRCSSQSGHNTVSWYQQALGQGPQFIFQYYREEENGRGNFPPRFSGLQFPNYSSELNVNALELDDSALYLCASSFLQSVGYTFGSGTRLTVV.

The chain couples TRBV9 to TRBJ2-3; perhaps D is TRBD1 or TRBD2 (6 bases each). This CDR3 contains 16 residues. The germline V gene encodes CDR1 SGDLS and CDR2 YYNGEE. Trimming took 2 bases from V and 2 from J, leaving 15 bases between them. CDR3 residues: CASSVGGGLFTDTQYF. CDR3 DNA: TGTGCCAGCAGCGTTGGGGGCGGACTATTCACAGATACGCAGTATTTT.

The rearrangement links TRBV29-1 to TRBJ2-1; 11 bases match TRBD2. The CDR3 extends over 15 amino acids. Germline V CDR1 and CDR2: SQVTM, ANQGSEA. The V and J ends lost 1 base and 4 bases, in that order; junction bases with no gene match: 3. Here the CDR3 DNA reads TGCAGCGTTGAAGCCGGACTAGCGGGTTACAATGAGCAGTTCTTC. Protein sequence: CSVEAGLAGYNEQFF.